The 3 T cell receptor beta chains given below trace back to one sample, sequenced in a study of PD-1 blockade in classical Hodgkin lymphoma. The method was immunoSEQ multiplex PCR; TCRdb's version includes in-frame clones alone and lacks a portion of them. The repertoire holds around 21,000 clones, with roughly 70% as singletons. Each patient relapsed following autologous stem cell transplantation, and prior brentuximab vedotin exposure differed. Specimen: peripheral blood mononuclear cells (PBMCs), collected at baseline. These receptors were obtained from a human donor with classical Hodgkin lymphoma.

DNA of the CDR3: TGTGCCAGCAGCCAAGAATGGGGTAAAGCTTTCTTT. As protein: CASSQEWGKAFF. This chain joins TRBV14 and TRBJ1-1; D is unclear. Germline V lookup: CDR1 SGHDN, CDR2 FVKESK. The V end was cut by 0 bases, the J end by 9 bases, with 8 bases between. CDR3 length equals 12 residues.

This clone was found a few times. V is TRBV29-1 and J is TRBJ1-2, with unresolved D. V lost 1 base and J 2 bases, leaving 8 bases between the germline ends. There are 13 residues in the CDR3. The germline gives CDR1 SQVTM, CDR2 ANQGSEA. CDR3 sequence: CSVEGQVNYGYTF. The CDR3 DNA sequence: TGCAGCGTTGAAGGTCAGGTAAACTATGGCTACACCTTC. Full variable domain (outside the CDR3, taken from reference TRBV29-1 and TRBJ1-2): SAVISQKPSRDICQRGTSLTIQCQVDSQVTMMFWYRQQPGQSLTLIATANQGSEATYESGFVIDKFPISRPNLTFSTLTVSNMSPEDSSIYLCSVEGQVNYGYTFGSGTRLTVV.

This chain links TRBV13 with TRBJ2-7; no clear D. CDR3 length: 13 residues. V dropped 1 base and J dropped 3 bases, with 7 bases sitting between them. Germline V gene lookup returns CDR1 PRHDT and CDR2 FYEKMQ (reference sequence). CDR3 protein: CASSLVPGYEQYF. CDR3 nucleotides: TGTGCCAGCAGCTTAGTCCCAGGCTACGAGCAGTACTTC.